These T cell receptor beta chains were read from a single sample in a study of PD-L1 blockade in urothelial cancer. The repertoire was sequenced with immunoSEQ multiplex PCR; TCRdb's copy has only in-frame clones and lacks some. The sample has fewer than 50,000 clones, 75% to 90% seen once. Source: PBMCs, taken around atezolizumab (anti-PD-L1) treatment. The receptors were sampled from a man aged 55 to 69 with urothelial cancer. Both conserved end residues are part of each CDR3. The D gene is left open where the match is weak. The size field is filled for only some rows; it gives once, few, many or a size class.

J,V,D,size,CDR3,DNA
TRBJ2-3,TRBV18,TRBD1,NA,CASSPRTGGTDTQYF,TGTGCCAGCTCACCACGGACAGGAGGCACAGATACGCAGTATTTT
TRBJ2-7,TRBV29-1,NA,once,CSVLEFGYEQYF,TGCAGCGTTCTAGAATTCGGCTACGAGCAGTACTTC
TRBJ2-1,TRBV4-2,TRBD2,few,CASSPLAGGYNEQFF,TGTGCCAGCAGCCCGCTGGCGGGGGGTTACAATGAGCAGTTCTTC
TRBJ2-1,TRBV5-1,TRBD2,NA,CASSFATSGGANEQFF,TGCGCCAGCAGCTTTGCGACTAGCGGGGGGGCAAATGAGCAGTTCTTC
TRBJ2-3,TRBV4-3,TRBD1,NA,CASSQGGTGKLLDTQYF,TGCGCCAGCAGCCAAGGCGGGACAGGAAAACTTCTAGATACGCAGTATTTT
TRBJ2-3,TRBV28,NA,NA,CASSAGGSRTDTQYF,TGTGCCAGCAGTGCTGGAGGCTCCCGCACAGATACGCAGTATTTT
TRBJ2-7,TRBV10-3,NA,NA,CAISGEGDEQYF,TGTGCCATCAGCGGAGAAGGGGACGAGCAGTACTTC
TRBJ1-2,TRBV10-3,TRBD1,NA,CAISESRDRGPYYGYTF,TGTGCCATCAGTGAGTCGCGCGACAGGGGGCCATACTATGGCTACACCTTC
TRBJ1-5,TRBV18,TRBD1,few,CASSQDRAPSSTQHF,TGTGCCAGCTCCCAGGACAGGGCCCCTAGTTCGACCCAGCATTTT
TRBJ1-1,TRBV12-2,NA,once,CASRRKEGNTEAFF,TGTGCAAGTCGCCGAAAGGAGGGGAACACTGAAGCTTTCTTT
TRBJ2-3,TRBV4-2,NA,NA,CASSPRRLGWGDSRPSTDTQYF,TGTGCCAGCAGCCCCCGCCGGTTAGGCTGGGGCGATTCGAGACCTAGCACAGATACGCAGTATTTT
TRBJ1-1,TRBV4-1,TRBD1,NA,CASSQDINRGATEAFF,TGCGCCAGCAGCCAAGATATTAACAGGGGAGCCACTGAAGCTTTCTTT
TRBJ1-5,TRBV5-6,NA,NA,CASSFGPEVYQPQHF,TGTGCCAGCAGCTTCGGCCCTGAGGTGTATCAGCCCCAGCATTTT
TRBJ2-7,TRBV2,TRBD2,NA,CASSEEREFYEQYF,TGTGCCAGCAGTGAGGAGCGGGAGTTCTACGAGCAGTACTTC
TRBJ1-5,TRBV4-2,TRBD1,NA,CASSQEGQLDSNQPQHF,TGTGCCAGCAGCCAAGAGGGACAGCTAGATAGCAATCAGCCCCAGCATTTT
TRBJ2-5,TRBV6-5,NA,NA,CASGTLQETQYF,TGTGCCAGTGGGACACTCCAAGAGACCCAGTACTTC
TRBJ1-1,TRBV6-1,NA,NA,CASRRVGGSGTEAFF,TGTGCCAGCAGGAGGGTTGGCGGGTCGGGAACTGAAGCTTTCTTT
TRBJ1-2,TRBV5-1,NA,NA,CASSLDRAGDYGYTF,TGCGCCAGCAGCTTGGACAGGGCGGGGGACTATGGCTACACCTTC
TRBJ2-7,TRBV5-5,TRBD2,NA,CASSLGLASYEQYF,TGTGCCAGCAGCTTGGGACTAGCCTCCTACGAGCAGTACTTC
TRBJ2-1,TRBV11-2,NA,NA,CASSLERGLVDEQFF,TGTGCCAGCAGCTTAGAGCGGGGTTTGGTCGATGAGCAGTTCTTC
TRBJ2-3,TRBV30,TRBD2,NA,CAWTRLAGSDTQYF,TGTGCCTGGACTCGACTAGCGGGGTCAGATACGCAGTATTTT
TRBJ2-3,TRBV5-4,NA,NA,CASSPAPAGPSTDTQYF,TGTGCCAGCAGCCCGGCCCCTGCGGGACCTAGCACAGATACGCAGTATTTT
TRBJ2-1,TRBV7-3,NA,NA,CASSSTGSSYNEQFF,TGTGCCAGCAGCTCCACAGGGAGCTCCTACAATGAGCAGTTCTTC
TRBJ2-7,TRBV5-4,TRBD2,NA,CASSPGLAFDYEQYF,TGTGCCAGCAGCCCAGGACTAGCGTTCGACTACGAGCAGTACTTC
TRBJ2-5,TRBV5-6,TRBD2,NA,CASSFLRLAGGMRETQYF,TGTGCCAGCAGCTTTCTGCGACTAGCGGGAGGGATGCGGGAGACCCAGTACTTC
TRBJ1-5,TRBV2,NA,NA,CASSERPGGNQPQHF,TGTGCCAGCAGTGAAAGGCCGGGGGGGAATCAGCCCCAGCATTTT
TRBJ1-2,TRBV21-1,NA,NA,CASSGKGNRGNRGYTF,TGTGCCAGCAGCGGAAAGGGAAACAGGGGGAATCGGGGCTACACCTTC
TRBJ2-1,TRBV9,NA,NA,CASSLTSARDEQFF,TGTGCCAGCAGCCTGACCTCCGCGAGGGATGAGCAGTTCTTC
TRBJ1-5,TRBV2,TRBD1,once,CASRPGQGNQPQHF,TGTGCCAGCAGGCCGGGACAGGGGAATCAGCCCCAGCATTTT
TRBJ2-4,TRBV19,TRBD1,few,CASSMQDRGSAIQYF,TGTGCCAGTAGTATGCAAGACAGGGGTTCGGCCATTCAGTACTTC
TRBJ2-3,TRBV7-9,TRBD2,NA,CASSLVASGDGTDTQYF,TGTGCCAGCAGCTTAGTCGCTAGCGGGGACGGCACAGATACGCAGTATTTT
TRBJ2-1,TRBV19,NA,NA,CASSGGRSFYNEQFF,TGTGCCAGTAGTGGGGGGAGGTCCTTCTACAATGAGCAGTTCTTC
TRBJ1-2,TRBV27,NA,NA,CATHTAANYGYTF,TGTGCCACCCACACTGCGGCTAACTATGGCTACACCTTC
TRBJ1-4,TRBV13,NA,NA,CASSLGQGTTNEKLFF,TGTGCCAGCAGCTTAGGCCAGGGGACTACGAATGAAAAACTGTTTTTT
TRBJ2-7,TRBV10-3,TRBD2,few,CAISAGGAYEQYF,TGTGCCATCAGTGCGGGGGGGGCCTACGAGCAGTACTTC
TRBJ2-1,TRBV19,TRBD2,NA,CASRNLLAGINNEQFF,TGTGCCAGTAGGAACCTTCTAGCGGGGATTAACAATGAGCAGTTCTTC